This TCR beta chain was profiled in a study of PD-L1 blockade in urothelial cancer. Study-level information: Researchers found blood samples held a median of 141,255 T cells.

With 7 bases removed from V and 0 bases from J, the gap between germline ends came to 6 bases. Germline V CDR1 and CDR2: SNHLY, FYNNEI. CDR3 length: 12 residues. The table came from immunoSEQ multiplex PCR; TCRdb's copy has only in-frame clones and leaves some out. The sample records tens of thousands of clones, 80% to 85% being singletons. Sequenced here: PBMCs, sampled around atezolizumab (anti-PD-L1) treatment. This chain connects TRBV2 to TRBJ2-5; the D gene is possibly TRBD1 (5 bases). This receptor was identified in a man between 65 and 85 years old with urothelial cancer. The CDR3 nucleotides are TGTGCCAGCAAGACAGACCAAGAGACCCAGTACTTC. This codes for CASKTDQETQYF.